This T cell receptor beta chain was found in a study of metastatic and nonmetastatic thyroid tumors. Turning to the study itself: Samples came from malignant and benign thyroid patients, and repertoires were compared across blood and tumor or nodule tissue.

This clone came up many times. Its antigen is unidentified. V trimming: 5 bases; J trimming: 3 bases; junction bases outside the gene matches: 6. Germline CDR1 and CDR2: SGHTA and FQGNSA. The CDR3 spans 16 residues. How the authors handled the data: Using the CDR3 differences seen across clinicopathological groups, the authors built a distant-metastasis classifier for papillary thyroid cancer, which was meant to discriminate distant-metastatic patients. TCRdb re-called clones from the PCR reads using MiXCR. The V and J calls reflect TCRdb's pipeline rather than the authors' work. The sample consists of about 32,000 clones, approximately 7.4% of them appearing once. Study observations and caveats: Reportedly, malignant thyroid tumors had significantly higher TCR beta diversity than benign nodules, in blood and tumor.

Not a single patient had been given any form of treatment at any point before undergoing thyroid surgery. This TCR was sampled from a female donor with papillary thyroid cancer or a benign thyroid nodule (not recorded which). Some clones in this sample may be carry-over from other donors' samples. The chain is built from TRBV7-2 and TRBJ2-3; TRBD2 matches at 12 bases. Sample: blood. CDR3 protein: CASSARLAGETDTQYF. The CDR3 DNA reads TGTGCCAGCAGCGCCAGACTAGCGGGGGAAACAGATACGCAGTATTTT.